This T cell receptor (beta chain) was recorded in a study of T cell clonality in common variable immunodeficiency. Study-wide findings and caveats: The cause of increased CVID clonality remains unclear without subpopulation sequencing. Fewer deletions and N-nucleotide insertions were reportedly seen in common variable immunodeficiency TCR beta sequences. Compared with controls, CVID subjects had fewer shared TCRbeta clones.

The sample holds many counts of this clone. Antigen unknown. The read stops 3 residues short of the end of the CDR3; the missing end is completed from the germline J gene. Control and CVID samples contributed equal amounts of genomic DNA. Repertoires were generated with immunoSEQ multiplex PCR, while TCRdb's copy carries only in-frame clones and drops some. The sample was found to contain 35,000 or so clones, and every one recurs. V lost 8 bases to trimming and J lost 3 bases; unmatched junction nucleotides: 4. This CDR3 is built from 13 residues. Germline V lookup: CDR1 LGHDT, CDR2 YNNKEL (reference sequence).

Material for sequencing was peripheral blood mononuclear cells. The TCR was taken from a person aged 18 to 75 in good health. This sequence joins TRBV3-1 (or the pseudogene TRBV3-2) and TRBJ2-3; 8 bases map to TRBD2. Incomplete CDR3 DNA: TGTGCCAGCGAGGCGGGAGGTACAGATACG. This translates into CASEAGGTDT. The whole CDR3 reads CASEAGGTDTQYF.